These T cell receptor beta chains were read from a single sample in a study of shared clonotypes between healthy human individuals. Assay used: immunoSEQ multiplex PCR; TCRdb lists only in-frame clones, some missing. The sample has about 490,000 clones, 81% seen once. The sequenced sample was PBMCs. Every receptor here comes from a woman aged 40-49 years in good health. Some clones in this sample may be carry-over from other donors' samples. Both conserved end residues are part of each CDR3. A D gene is named only where the DNA matches it firmly. Where a row states a size, it is once, few, many or the class of an expanded clone; other rows omit it.

d_gene: TRBD2; abundance: -; j_gene: TRBJ2-1; v_gene: TRBV30; CDR3nt: TGTGCCTGGATTTTTGGGGGGGTTTACAATGAGCAGTTCTTC; CDR3aa: CAWIFGGVYNEQFF
d_gene: -; abundance: many; j_gene: TRBJ1-5; v_gene: TRBV10-3; CDR3nt: TGTGCCATCAGTGATAGCAATCAGCCCCAGCATTTT; CDR3aa: CAISDSNQPQHF
d_gene: TRBD2; abundance: -; j_gene: TRBJ2-5; v_gene: TRBV18; CDR3nt: TGTGCCAGCTCACGTTCGAGCGGGAGCCGGGAGACCCAGTACTTC; CDR3aa: CASSRSSGSRETQYF
d_gene: TRBD1; abundance: -; j_gene: TRBJ1-4; v_gene: TRBV9; CDR3nt: TGTGCCAGCAGCGGTAGACAGGGAAAGAATGAAAAACTGTTTTTT; CDR3aa: CASSGRQGKNEKLFF
d_gene: -; abundance: many; j_gene: TRBJ1-2; v_gene: TRBV5-4; CDR3nt: TGTGCCAGCACGGCAGCCTGGGGCTATGGCTACACCTTC; CDR3aa: CASTAAWGYGYTF
d_gene: -; abundance: -; j_gene: TRBJ1-1; v_gene: TRBV4-1; CDR3nt: TGCGCCAGCAGCCAAGAAGGGCGGGGTACGAACACTGAAGCTTTCTTT; CDR3aa: CASSQEGRGTNTEAFF
d_gene: -; abundance: -; j_gene: TRBJ1-4; v_gene: TRBV6-1; CDR3nt: TGTGCCAGCACCCCTAGGGAGAATGAAAAACTGTTTTTT; CDR3aa: CASTPRENEKLFF
d_gene: -; abundance: few; j_gene: TRBJ1-5; v_gene: TRBV5-4; CDR3nt: TGTGCCAGCAGCTTGGCCGCGGGGAGCAATCAGCCCCAGCATTTT; CDR3aa: CASSLAAGSNQPQHF
d_gene: -; abundance: -; j_gene: TRBJ2-4; v_gene: TRBV30; CDR3nt: TGTGCCTGGAGTGGCGGGCCCGGGAACATTCAGTACTTC; CDR3aa: CAWSGGPGNIQYF
d_gene: TRBD1; abundance: -; j_gene: TRBJ1-5; v_gene: TRBV10-3; CDR3nt: TGTGCCATCAGTGCACAGGGGGCAGGACAGCCCCAGCATTTT; CDR3aa: CAISAQGAGQPQHF
d_gene: TRBD2; abundance: -; j_gene: TRBJ2-2; v_gene: TRBV11-2; CDR3nt: TGTGCCAGCAGCCGTAGCGGGAGAGGCACCGGGGAGCTGTTTTTT; CDR3aa: CASSRSGRGTGELFF
d_gene: -; abundance: -; j_gene: TRBJ1-2; v_gene: TRBV28; CDR3nt: TGTGCCAGCAGTTTATTGGTGTTAGGGGGCTACACCTTC; CDR3aa: CASSLLVLGGYTF
d_gene: TRBD1; abundance: -; j_gene: TRBJ2-2; v_gene: TRBV7-9; CDR3nt: TGTGCCAGCAGCTTAACCCAGGGGGCGGCGAACACCGGGGAGCTGTTTTTT; CDR3aa: CASSLTQGAANTGELFF
d_gene: -; abundance: -; j_gene: TRBJ2-7; v_gene: TRBV7-2; CDR3nt: TGTGCCAGCAGCACCTCTTTGGCGGGTGGCTACGAGCAGTACTTC; CDR3aa: CASSTSLAGGYEQYF
d_gene: TRBD1; abundance: once; j_gene: TRBJ1-3; v_gene: TRBV18; CDR3nt: TGTGCCAGCTCACCAATGGGACAGGGAACGGGAAACACCATATATTTT; CDR3aa: CASSPMGQGTGNTIYF
d_gene: TRBD1; abundance: few; j_gene: TRBJ1-5; v_gene: TRBV7-9; CDR3nt: TGTGCCAGCGGGACAGGGGGCCTCAATCAGCCCCAGCATTTT; CDR3aa: CASGTGGLNQPQHF
d_gene: -; abundance: -; j_gene: TRBJ2-6; v_gene: TRBV6-1; CDR3nt: TGTGCCAGCAGTTTTCGTAGCTCTGGGGCCAACGTCCTGACTTTC; CDR3aa: CASSFRSSGANVLTF